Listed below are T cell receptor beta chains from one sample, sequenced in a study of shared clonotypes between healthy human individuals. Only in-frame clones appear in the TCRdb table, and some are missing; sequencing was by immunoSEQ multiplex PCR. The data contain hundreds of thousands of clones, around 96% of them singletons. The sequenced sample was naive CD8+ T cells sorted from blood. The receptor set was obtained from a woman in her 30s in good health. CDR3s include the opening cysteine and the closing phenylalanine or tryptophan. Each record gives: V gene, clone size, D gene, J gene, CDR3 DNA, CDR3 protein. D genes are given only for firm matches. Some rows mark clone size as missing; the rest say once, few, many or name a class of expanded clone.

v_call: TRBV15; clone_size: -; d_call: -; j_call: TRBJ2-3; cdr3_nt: TGTGCCACCAGCAGAGAGATTTTTATCGAGCCAGATACGCAGTATTTT; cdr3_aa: CATSREIFIEPDTQYF
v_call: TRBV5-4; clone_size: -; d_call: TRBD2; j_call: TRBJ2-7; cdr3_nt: TGTGCCAGCAGCTTACAATGGGGCGGGAGGGCCGGCTCCTACGAGCAGTACTTC; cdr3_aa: CASSLQWGGRAGSYEQYF
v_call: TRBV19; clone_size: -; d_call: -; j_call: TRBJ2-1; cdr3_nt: TGTGCCAGTAGCGAATATATGGGGGGCGGGAATGAGCAGTTCTTC; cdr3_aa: CASSEYMGGGNEQFF
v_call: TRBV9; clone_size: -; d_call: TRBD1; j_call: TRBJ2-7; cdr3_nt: TGTGCCAGCAGCGTGGGAGACGGGACAGCTGCCACCTACGAGCAGTACTTC; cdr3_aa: CASSVGDGTAATYEQYF
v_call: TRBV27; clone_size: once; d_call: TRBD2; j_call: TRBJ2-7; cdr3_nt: TGTGCCAGCAGTTTCGGCGCTAGCGGGAGCTACGAGCAGTACTTC; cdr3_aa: CASSFGASGSYEQYF
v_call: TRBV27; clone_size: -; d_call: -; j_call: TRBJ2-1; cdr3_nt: TGTGCCAGCAGTTTCACGGGTGCCCGGTACAATGAGCAGTTCTTC; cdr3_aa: CASSFTGARYNEQFF
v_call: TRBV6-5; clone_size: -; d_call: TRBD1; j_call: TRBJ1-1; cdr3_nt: TGTGCCAGCAGAGCGACAGGGGGCGATACTGAAGCTTTCTTT; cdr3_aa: CASRATGGDTEAFF
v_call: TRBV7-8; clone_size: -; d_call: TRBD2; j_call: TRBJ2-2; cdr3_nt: TGTGCCAGCAGCTCGACCCCTAGCGGGTTGAACACCGGGGAGCTGTTTTTT; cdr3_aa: CASSSTPSGLNTGELFF
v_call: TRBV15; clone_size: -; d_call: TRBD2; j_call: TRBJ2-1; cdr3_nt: TGTGCCACCAGCAGCGTTCCTCGGACTAGTACAAGGCAACACGGTGAGCAGTTCTTC; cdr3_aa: CATSSVPRTSTRQHGEQFF
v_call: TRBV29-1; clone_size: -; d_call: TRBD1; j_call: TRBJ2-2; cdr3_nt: TGCAGCGTTGATAAAGGGGTCGCCGGGACAGGGAACACCGGGGAGCTGTTTTTT; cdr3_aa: CSVDKGVAGTGNTGELFF
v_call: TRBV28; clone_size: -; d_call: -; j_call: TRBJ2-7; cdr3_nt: TGTGCCAGCAGTCCGACAGCTAACCCGGGGGAGCAGTACTTC; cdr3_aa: CASSPTANPGEQYF